This TCR beta chain derives from a study of beta chain features in type 1 diabetes. Study-level results: In patients and controls equally, PCR might favor templates that are shorter.

Expressed TCRB transcripts were sequenced because the entire RNA isolate underwent reverse transcription. The repertoire was sequenced with immunoSEQ multiplex PCR; TCRdb's copy has only in-frame clones and lacks some. This sample carries 400,000 to 550,000 clones, roughly an eighth of them seen once, and the ten largest clones take about 0.042%. CDR3 length equals 15 residues. The germline CDR1 and CDR2 sequences are KGHSH and LQKENI. The V and J ends lost 3 bases and 5 bases respectively, with 16 bases between them. A note on this clone: Its antigen is not known.

This chain uses TRBV18 with TRBJ1-2; D is undetermined. Sample: naive CD4+ T cells from blood. The origin of this receptor is a woman aged 18 to 35 in good health. CDR3 residues: CASSPSLELFYGYTF. In nucleotides, the CDR3 is TGTGCCAGCTCACCTTCCCTTGAGTTATTTTATGGCTACACCTTC.